This T cell receptor (beta chain) was observed in a study of cytomegalovirus exposure and HLA in healthy donors. PCR primers comprised 60 Vbeta and 13 Jbeta primers. Using immunoSEQ multiplex PCR, the repertoire was profiled, and TCRdb retains in-frame clones only, with some absent. The sample lists 90,000 to 110,000 clones; around 75% were seen once. This CDR3 contains 14 residues. In germline, CDR1 is MNHEY, CDR2 SMNVEV (reference sequence). V gave up 2 bases and J gave up 5 bases; unmatched junction bases: 4. Study results and limitations: There were a few CMV-associated chains whose specificity for CMV antigens was confirmed in vitro. HLA allele associations emerged for around 16,000 TCR beta sequences in a later analysis, at 0.05 false discovery rate. Equally common other TCR beta chains were less clonally expanded than HLA-associated ones, a later analysis found.

A remark on this clone: Its antigen remains unidentified.

Sequencing used PBMCs. The TCR was taken from a man aged 35 to 55 in good health and CMV-seronegative. This chain uses TRBV27 with TRBJ1-1; 8 bases match TRBD1. CDR3 bases: TGTGCCAGCAGTTTAAGCGGACAGGGAACTGAAGCTTTCTTT. Its protein is CASSLSGQGTEAFF.